This TCR beta chain derives from a study of monozygotic twins with inflammatory bowel disease. Findings and limits, study-wide: IBD patients shared fewer clonotypes with other individuals than healthy twins, especially patients with disease activity signs.

A word on this clonotype: As yet, its antigen is unknown.

TCRdb processed the 5' RACE reads again and assigns one entry to each CDR3 protein, with no DNA. Its table records about 380,000 distinct CDR3 sequences. The CDR3 is made up of 15 amino acids. This clonotype originated in a human donor with ulcerative colitis or Crohn's disease, or a healthy co-twin of an affected twin (not recorded which). The V call is TRBV12-3 or TRBV12-4, the J call TRBJ1-1; TCRdb's D gene call, TRBD1, goes unchecked for lack of DNA. The sample taken for sequencing was blood. The CDR3 region is CASSWGQGIDTEAFF.